This TCR beta chain stems from a study of T cell clones after liver transplantation. Study at large: Three of the eight recipients were HCV-positive; the rest had non-autoimmune, non-viral transplant indications.

The CDR3 totals 16 residues. J gave up 5 bases and V 5 bases, and 12 bases lay outside the gene matches. The V gene's germline CDR1 is SGHVS and CDR2 FQNEAQ. The repertoire was sequenced with immunoSEQ multiplex PCR; TCRdb's copy has only in-frame clones and lacks some. The table has some 120,000 clones, approximately 90% seen once. Note on this clone: Its target is unknown.

The study's findings and limits: Post-transplant, graft-donor-reactive CD4 TCRbeta sequences in blood dropped significantly in most of the 8 subjects. Compared with third party-reactive sequences, donor-reactive ones declined more, independent of withdrawal success. Low donor cell numbers restricted donor-reactive repertoire measurement in a couple of subjects.

The material was CD4+ T cells from blood, obtained 12 months after liver transplant. The V and J genes are TRBV7-8 and TRBJ2-1; TRBD1 aligns across 7 bases. The TCR sequence derives from a human patient who received a liver transplant. Some T cells here may be from the graft donor. The CDR3 DNA sequence: TGTGCCAGCAGCCTACAAACCGGGACAGCTAACAATGAGCAGTTCTTC. Amino acid sequence: CASSLQTGTANNEQFF.